This T cell receptor (beta chain) was found in a study of CD8 T cells in ankylosing spondylitis. Study results and caveats: Ankylosing spondylitis blood appeared to carry a characteristic TCR beta motif of seven to nine highly homologous variants. Matched ankylosing spondylitis synovial fluid reportedly showed significant enrichment of disease-linked clones.

This clonotype appeared many times. Its cognate antigen is unknown. TCRdb recomputed calls from the 5' RACE reads with MiXCR, one row per CDR3 protein. Found here are 220,000 or so distinct CDR3 sequences, around 19% of them singletons; the top ten hold roughly 46%. Trimming cost V 5 bases and J 9 bases; bases outside gene matches: 7. The CDR3 extends over 14 amino acids. The germline gives CDR1 MNHEY, CDR2 SMNVEV (reference sequence). V gene TRBV27 combines with J gene TRBJ2-1; the match to TRBD1 covers 10 bases. The specimen sequenced was blood, either unsorted or a sorted T cell fraction (not recorded which). The sequence derives from a male donor with ankylosing spondylitis. The CDR3, as DNA: TGTGCCAGCAGTATACGACAGGGGGCAGGTGAGCAGTTCTTC. Amino acids: CASSIRQGAGEQFF.